This T cell receptor (beta chain) was sequenced in a study of T cell repertoires in cytomegalovirus infection. Study as a whole: Newly reported HLA-C-restricted and thoroughly characterized HLA-B-restricted CMV epitopes were employed. Public signatures in TCR beta pointed to CMV infection and matching HLA type. Findings of the study overall: CMV carriers having the relevant HLA were flagged by cumulative public TCR beta family frequency. HLA-C-restricted CMV clonotypes gave the most frequent clonotype in two of eight donors.

This clonotype was observed a handful of times. What it binds is not known. TCRdb re-derived calls from the reads in MiXCR, one entry per CDR3 protein. The repertoire holds a few hundred thousand distinct CDR3 sequences, with 25% as singletons. The germline CDR1 and CDR2 sequences are SEHNR and FQNEAQ (reference sequence). CDR3 length equals 16 residues. Trimming took 2 bases from V and 8 from J; bases not matched to a gene: 11. This receptor was taken from a human donor in good health (CMV status not recorded). Some clones in this sample may be carry-over from other donors' samples. The chain is built from TRBV7-9 and TRBJ1-4; 7 nucleotides align to TRBD1. The sequences come from cultured PBMCs, collected from culture after CMV antigen stimulation. Written as DNA, the CDR3 is TGTGCCAGCAGCTTAAGGTTTACCCAGGGGGACGAAAAACTGTTTTTT. Its protein is CASSLRFTQGDEKLFF.